This section outlines one T cell receptor beta chain sequence together with its context. This record belongs to a study of cytomegalovirus exposure and HLA in healthy donors. In germline, CDR1 is SGHTA, CDR2 FQGNSA. The CDR3 extends over 13 amino acids. Trimming at V came to 3 bases and at J to 4 bases, leaving 1 base not matched to a gene. Donors in the study were healthy people who gave bone marrow. Vbeta (60) and Jbeta (13) primers were used in the PCR. Method: immunoSEQ multiplex PCR; TCRdb's copy keeps in-frame clones and lacks some. The sample has 140,000 or so clones, about 75% seen once. The material sequenced was PBMCs. This sequence was found in a woman aged 25 to 39 in good health and CMV-seronegative. The rearrangement joins TRBV7-2 to TRBJ2-5; 8 bases map to TRBD1. CDR3: CASSFDRGETQYF. CDR3 DNA: TGTGCCAGCAGCTTCGACAGGGGAGAGACCCAGTACTTC.